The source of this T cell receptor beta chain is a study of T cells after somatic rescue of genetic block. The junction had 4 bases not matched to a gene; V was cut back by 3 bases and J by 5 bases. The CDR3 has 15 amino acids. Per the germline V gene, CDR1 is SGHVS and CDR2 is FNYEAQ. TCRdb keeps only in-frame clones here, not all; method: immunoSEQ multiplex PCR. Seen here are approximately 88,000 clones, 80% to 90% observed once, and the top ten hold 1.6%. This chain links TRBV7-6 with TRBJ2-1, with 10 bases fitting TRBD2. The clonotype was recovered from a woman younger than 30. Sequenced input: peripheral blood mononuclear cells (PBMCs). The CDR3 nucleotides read TGTGCCAGCAGCTTCGAGCTAGCGGGAGACAATGAGCAGTTCTTC. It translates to CASSFELAGDNEQFF. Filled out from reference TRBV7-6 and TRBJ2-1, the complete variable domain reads GAGVSQSPRYKVTKRGQDVALRCDPISGHVSLYWYRQALGQGPEFLTYFNYEAQQDKSGLPNDRFSAERPEGSISTLTIQRTEQRDSAMYRCASSFELAGDNEQFFGPGTRLTVL.